The 21 T cell receptor beta chains below all came from one sample that was sequenced in a study of tumor-infiltrating lymphocytes in primary liver carcinoma. Unsorted bulk tissue of about 18-34 mg yielded co-extracted RNA and DNA. Constant-region priming of about 500 ng total RNA yielded TCR beta cDNA. Libraries covering TCR beta were generated through three nested multiplex PCR rounds (using a slightly modified ARM-PCR). Investigators reported that the first two PCR rounds, at about 11 cycles each, used TRBV1-TRBV30 forward primers with a C-beta reverse primer. From the multiplex PCR reads, TCRdb called clonotypes with MiXCR, one entry per CDR3 protein. The repertoire includes roughly 100,000 distinct CDR3 sequences, around 83% of them detected once, and 15% to 25% sits in the top ten. Sequencing was carried out using liver tumor tissue from sampling region 3. As to subset: tumor region T3, left-lateral pole. The receptor set was obtained from a man aged 35 to 55 with primary liver carcinoma and hepatitis B virus infection.

About this clonotype itself: This likely comes from a read error, as the CDR3 has no conserved phenylalanine or tryptophan at its end. The chain is built from TRBV10-1 and TRBJ2-2; 7 bases are a match to TRBD2. The germline CDR1 and CDR2 sequences are WNHNN and SYGVQD (reference sequence). This CDR3 has 14 amino acids. The junction had 12 bases not matched to a gene; V was cut back by 10 bases and J by 7 bases. The CDR3: CATRASGIVGELFS. CDR3 nucleotides: TGCGCCACTAGGGCTAGCGGCATCGTCGGGGAGCTGTTTTCT.

Turning to this clonotype: A junction end diverges from the germline sequence, so it may reflect a read error. The V and J genes are TRBV11-2 and TRBJ2-6; the match to TRBD1 covers 8 bases. The CDR3 loop spans 21 amino acids. Germline CDR1 SGHAT, CDR2 FQNNGV. CDR3 sequence reads: CASSMGGDRGISLFGANLLTF. The CDR3 DNA is TGTGCCAGCAGCATGGGGGGAGACAGGGGCATTTCCCTCTTTGGGGCCAACCTCCTGACCTTC.

This clonotype was seen a handful of times. One end of the junction does not line up with germline, which may come from a read error. V gene TRBV6-5 combines with J gene TRBJ2-1; 8 bases are a match to TRBD2. This CDR3 has 14 residues. The germline V gene has CDR1 MNHEY and CDR2 SVGAGI. The CDR3, as DNA: TGTGTCAGCAGTCAAGTCGGGGGGGTGGTTGAGCAGTTCTTT. Its protein product is CVSSQVGGVVEQFF.

On this clonotype itself: The final CDR3 position lacks the conserved phenylalanine or tryptophan, pointing to a likely read error. This sequence joins TRBV4-2 and TRBJ2-1, with TRBD2 matching over 7 bases. CDR1 is LGHNA and CDR2 is YNFKEQ in the germline V gene. V dropped 4 bases and J dropped 0; count of bases not matched to a gene: 9. CDR3 length: 17 residues. CDR3 sequence reads: CASSLEVAGASYNEQFL. DNA for the CDR3: TGTGCCAGCAGCCTAGAGGTAGCGGGTGCCTCCTACAATGAGCAGTTCTTA.

The chain employs TRBV4-2 and TRBJ2-1; D perhaps matches TRBD2 (6 bases). Germline CDR1 is LGHNA and CDR2 is YNFKEQ. The CDR3 consists of 16 residues. The ends were cut back, 0 bases at V and 3 bases at J, with 12 bases in the middle. The DNA of the CDR3 is TGTGCCAGCAGCCAAGAGAGAGGTAGCGGCTACAATGAGCAGTTCTTC. Translated: CASSQERGSGYNEQFF.

The V gene is TRBV4-2, the J gene TRBJ2-3; 9 nucleotides agree with TRBD2. V dropped 0 bases and J dropped 14; count of bases not matched to a gene: 12. The CDR3 is 15 amino acids. CDR1 and CDR2 from the germline V gene are LGHNA and YNFKEQ. CDR3 nucleotide sequence: TGTGCCAGCAGCCAAGATGGCGGGAGGGCAGATACTCTGTATTTT. Translating gives CASSQDGGRADTLYF.

About this clonotype: One end of the junction does not line up with germline, which may come from a read error. DNA for the CDR3: TGTGTCATCAGACTGACAGGGGATGAAGAGGCCCAGTACTTC. It codes for CVIRLTGDEEAQYF. The chain links TRBV10-3 to TRBJ2-5; 8 bases map to TRBD1. The CDR3 extends over 14 amino acids. CDR1 and CDR2 from the germline V gene are ENHRY and SYGVKD.

A word on this clonotype: One end of the junction fails to match germline, which may point to a read error. This chain joins TRBV12-3 or TRBV12-4 and TRBJ2-1; the D is unclear. The CDR3 consists of 13 residues. The CDR3 is CASSLDRRDMQFF. The CDR3, as DNA: TGTGCTAGCAGTTTAGATCGGCGAGATATGCAGTTCTTC.

In DNA, the CDR3 is TGTGCCAGCAGCTTAGATTCGGTAGCATATTCACGATGCTACACCTTC. It encodes CASSLDSVAYSRCYTF. The chain links TRBV11-2 to TRBJ1-2; D is unclear. CDR1 and CDR2 from the germline V gene are SGHAT and FQNNGV. V was pared by 0 bases and J by 9 bases, with 20 bases between. The CDR3 totals 16 residues.

Only one count was recorded for this clonotype. V and J are TRBV11-3 and TRBJ2-2, with 9 nucleotides matching TRBD1. The CDR3 contains 15 residues. Germline loops: CDR1 SGHNT, CDR2 YENEEA. The V and J ends lost 7 bases and 4 bases, in that order; junction bases with no gene match: 7. The CDR3: CASNIATGGTGELFF. The DNA for the CDR3 is TGTGCCAGCAACATAGCGACAGGGGGCACCGGGGAGCTGTTTTTT. Full variable domain (rest looked up from reference TRBV11-3 and TRBJ2-2): EAGVVQSPRYKIIEKKQPVAFWCNPISGHNTLYWYLQNLGQGPELLIRYENEEAVDDSQLPKDRFSAERLKGVDSTLKIQPAELGDSAVYLCASNIATGGTGELFFGEGSRLTVL.

On this clonotype itself: At one end the junction does not follow the germline gene, possibly because of a read error. The chain uses TRBV28 and TRBJ2-3, with D perhaps matching TRBD1 (6 bases). Germline values: CDR1 MDHEN, CDR2 SYDVKM. This CDR3 has 14 residues. CDR3 protein: CASSRTVLTATQYF. Here the CDR3 DNA reads TGTGCCAGCTCTAGGACAGTGCTGACAGCTACGCAGTATTTT.

Comments on this clonotype: Because the CDR3 is missing its conserved closing phenylalanine or tryptophan, this is likely a read error. The rearrangement joins TRBV6-5 to TRBJ1-6, with D maybe TRBD1 (5 bases). This CDR3 comprises 15 residues. Trimming shortened V by 4 bases and J by 2 bases, and 9 bases separated the two germline ends. Looked up from germline, CDR1 is MNHEY and CDR2 is SVGAGI. This chain's CDR3 is CASSSGQAYNSPLHY. The CDR3 DNA is TGTGCCAGCAGTTCAGGACAAGCCTATAATTCACCCCTCCACTAC.

This clonotype was observed many times. The gene calls are TRBV28 and TRBJ2-5; D is ambiguous. Germline-derived CDR1 and CDR2 are MDHEN and SYDVKM. V was shortened by 7 bases and J by 3 bases, with 12 bases between the two germline ends. The length of the CDR3 is 13 residues. DNA of the CDR3: TGTGCCAGCACCCCGGGTGGGAAAGAGACCCAGTACTTC. Amino acids: CASTPGGKETQYF.

Details on this clonotype: The junction differs from germline at one of its ends, possibly a read error. DNA of the CDR3: TGTAGCGTTTGGACTGCTCAAATATCCTACGAGCAGTACTTC. The encoded protein is CSVWTAQISYEQYF. The V and J genes are TRBV29-1 and TRBJ2-7, with TRBD2 as a possible D gene (5 bases). Germline values: CDR1 SQVTM, CDR2 ANQGSEA. The CDR3 length is 14 residues.

The chain employs TRBV5-5 and TRBJ2-5; D might be TRBD1 or TRBD2, each matching 6 bases. Trimming left V 3 bases short and J 13 bases short, with 22 bases between. The length of the CDR3 is 14 residues. The V gene's germline CDR1 is SGHKS and CDR2 YYEKEE (reference sequence). CDR3 residues: CASSSKTRGEALYF. CDR3 bases: TGTGCCAGCAGCTCAAAGACTAGGGGGGAGGCCCTGTACTTC.

With respect to this clonotype: A read error may produce the germline difference seen at one junction end. The V call is TRBV11-2, the J call TRBJ1-5, with D maybe TRBD1 (6 bases). This CDR3 has 17 residues. Germline V lookup: CDR1 SGHAT, CDR2 FQNNGV. The CDR3 protein is CASILVWATGSNQPQHF. CDR3 sequence (DNA): TGTGCCAGCATCTTAGTATGGGCAACAGGGAGCAATCAGCCCCAGCATTTT.

Concerning this clonotype itself: The missing conserved phenylalanine or tryptophan at the end of this CDR3 makes a read error likely. No DNA is shown, since the ends of the CDR3 on it are uncertain; the CDR3 is the one TCRdb lists. The chain links TRBV10-3 to TRBJ1-5; the DNA was not used to check the table's D call, TRBD1. A total of 13 residues make up the CDR3, ends included. Germline CDR1 ENHRY, CDR2 SYGVKD. Here the CDR3 reads CATTGTDQAPYHS.

This clonotype was seen just once. At one end, the junction sequence differs from germline, possibly due to a read error. The DNA of the CDR3 is TGCAGCGCAGCCGAGACGTCCTATAATGAGCAGTTCTTC. It translates to CSAAETSYNEQFF. This chain links TRBV29-1 with TRBJ2-1; no clear D gene. The CDR3 totals 13 residues. Per germline, CDR1 SQVTM and CDR2 ANQGSEA.

This clonotype was counted a single time. V gene TRBV21-1 combines with J gene TRBJ2-1. TRBV21-1 is a recognized pseudogene. The CDR3 is made up of 16 amino acids. The CDR3 is CVSRKPGSESYNEQFF. The CDR3 DNA follows: TGTGTCAGCAGAAAACCGGGCTCGGAAAGCTACAATGAGCAGTTCTTC.

The chain combines TRBV29-1 with TRBJ2-1; D remains unclear. CDR1 and CDR2 from the germline V gene are SQVTM and ANQGSEA. The CDR3 runs to 10 residues. The V end was cut by 5 bases, the J end by 9 bases, with 8 bases between. The CDR3 DNA reads TGCAGCGTTTTCACCATTGAGCAGTTCTTC. Translating it yields CSVFTIEQFF.

Remarks on this clonotype: One junction end disagrees with the germline gene, perhaps due to a read error. The rearrangement links TRBV11-1 to TRBJ1-2; D gene ambiguous. In germline, CDR1 is SGHAT, CDR2 FQDESV (reference sequence). The CDR3 consists of 13 residues. This CDR3 is CASNLVLNYGYTF. The CDR3 bases are TGTGCCAGCAACTTGGTCCTTAACTATGGCTATACCTTT.